Following are 30 T cell receptor beta chains from one sample sequenced in a study of control samples from healthy donors and cancer patients. Using immunoSEQ multiplex PCR, the repertoire was profiled, and TCRdb retains in-frame clones only, with some absent. The sample has 110,000 to 150,000 clones, 85% to 95% seen once. The sequencing input was blood. These receptors all stem from a man aged 40-55 years in good health.

The rearrangement uses TRBV6-5 and TRBJ2-2; the D gene could be TRBD1 or TRBD2 (6 bases each). The germline CDR1 and CDR2 sequences are MNHEY and SVGAGI. Trimming removed 1 base from V and 5 bases from J, with 11 bases in between. The CDR3 has 15 amino acids. The CDR3 region is CASSYWGRETGELFF. The CDR3 coding sequence is TGTGCCAGCAGTTACTGGGGGCGGGAAACCGGGGAGCTGTTTTTT.

This clone has just one count. The chain joins TRBV6-5 to TRBJ2-7; TRBD1 matches at 11 bases. Germline V CDR1 and CDR2: MNHEY, SVGAGI. V gave up 6 bases and J gave up 7 bases; unmatched junction bases: 5. The CDR3 spans 13 residues. The DNA of the CDR3 is TGTGCCAGCAGGGACAGGGGGCGTTGGGAGCAGTACTTC. This sequence encodes CASRDRGRWEQYF.

The gene calls are TRBV3-1 (or the pseudogene TRBV3-2) and TRBJ2-3; TRBD1 is a possible D gene (5 bases). The length of the CDR3 is 17 residues. Between the trimmed V and J ends, which lost 1 base and 0 bases, there was a span of 14 bases. Germline CDR1 and CDR2: LGHDT and YNNKEL (reference sequence). CDR3 nucleotide sequence: TGTGCCAGCAGCCAAGGTTTGAAAAGGGGTAGCACAGATACGCAGTATTTT. This encodes CASSQGLKRGSTDTQYF.

V gene TRBV6-6 combines with J gene TRBJ1-2; 7 positions match TRBD1. CDR1 and CDR2 (germline): MNHNY, SVGAGI (reference sequence). This CDR3 contains 17 residues. J lost 4 bases, V lost 5 bases, and 16 bases had no gene match. CDR3 sequence: CASSPTLNTGVSYGYTF. The CDR3 region has the DNA TGTGCCAGCAGTCCCACTCTAAACACAGGGGTCTCCTATGGCTACACCTTC.

The CDR3 sequence: CASSSLSGDTGELFF. CDR3 DNA sequence: TGTGCCAGCAGCTCTCTTTCGGGGGACACCGGGGAGCTGTTTTTT. This chain connects TRBV9 to TRBJ2-2; possible D gene TRBD2, 6 bases. The CDR3 has 15 amino acids. Trimming left V 4 bases short and J 3 bases short, with 13 bases between. The germline CDR1 and CDR2 sequences are SGDLS and YYNGEE.

CDR3 residues: CARSPLGLAGRPSYEQYF. The CDR3 bases are TGTGCCAGAAGCCCCTTAGGACTAGCGGGTCGCCCGTCCTACGAGCAGTACTTC. The V call is TRBV5-3, the J call TRBJ2-7; 11 nucleotides line up with TRBD2. TRBV5-3 is given ORF status, its function remaining uncertain. V was pared by 4 bases and J by 1 base, with 13 bases of the junction left unmatched. The CDR3 runs to 18 residues.

This chain joins TRBV3-1 (or the pseudogene TRBV3-2) and TRBJ1-5; D not resolved. Germline assignment: CDR1 LGHDT and CDR2 YNNKEL (reference sequence). Deletions cut 1 base from V and 5 bases from J, with 3 bases between. The CDR3 extends over 12 amino acids. In nucleotides, the CDR3 is TGTGCCAGCAGCCAAGCCGATCAGCCCCAGCATTTT. Amino acid sequence: CASSQADQPQHF.

The CDR3 region has the DNA TGTGCCATCAGTGAGTTGGGTCCTACTGTTGGGTATGGCTACACCTTC. The encoded protein is CAISELGPTVGYGYTF. The rearrangement uses TRBV10-3 and TRBJ1-2; no reliable D call. The germline V gene has CDR1 ENHRY and CDR2 SYGVKD. This CDR3 comprises 16 residues. Trimming pared 1 base from V and 5 bases from J, leaving 17 bases between.

The J gene is TRBJ2-3, the V gene TRBV5-1, with 7 bases lining up with TRBD1. V gave up 5 bases and J gave up 3 bases; unmatched junction bases: 3. The germline CDR1 and CDR2 sequences are SGHRS and YFSETQ. This CDR3 is built from 13 residues. CDR3 protein: CASSIQGTDTQYF. DNA for the CDR3: TGCGCCAGCAGTATACAGGGGACAGATACGCAGTATTTT.

Comments on this clone: The same CDR3 arises from other DNA sequences in this sample as well. The chain combines TRBV7-2 with TRBJ1-2; 7 bases fit TRBD1. J gave up 2 bases and V 5 bases, and 5 bases lay outside the gene matches. Germline CDR1 is SGHTA and CDR2 is FQGNSA. CDR3 length: 14 residues. CDR3 sequence (DNA): TGTGCCAGCAGCCCTGACAGGGTAAACTATGGCTACACCTTC. This codes for CASSPDRVNYGYTF.

V usage is TRBV5-1 and J usage is TRBJ2-2; 9 bases are shared with TRBD2. This CDR3 is built from 15 residues. Germline V gene lookup returns CDR1 SGHRS and CDR2 YFSETQ. Unmatched junction bases numbered 3, after V lost 0 bases and J lost 6 bases. Written as DNA, the CDR3 is TGCGCCAGCAGCTTGGTCGCGGGAGGGCCCGGGGAGCTGTTTTTT. It translates to CASSLVAGGPGELFF.

The gene calls are TRBV12-3 or TRBV12-4 and TRBJ2-1; no clear D. CDR3 length equals 12 residues. Trimming took 7 bases from V and 5 from J, leaving 9 bases between them. CDR3 amino acids: CASKHGHNEQFF. As DNA, the CDR3 is TGTGCCAGCAAACATGGGCACAATGAGCAGTTCTTC.

The chain employs TRBV9 and TRBJ2-7; 11 bases are a match to TRBD2. From germline, CDR1 is SGDLS and CDR2 YYNGEE. This CDR3 contains 16 residues. V lost 3 bases to trimming and J lost 2 bases; unmatched junction nucleotides: 7. The DNA for the CDR3 is TGTGCCAGCAGCGACTCACTACTAGCGGGGGCCTACGAGCAGTACTTC. Translating gives CASSDSLLAGAYEQYF.

The chain couples TRBV27 to TRBJ1-5; 10 bases map to TRBD1. CDR3 length equals 18 residues. Germline CDR1 reads MNHEY; CDR2 reads SMNVEV (reference sequence). The V gene end was trimmed by 4 bases and the J gene end by 6 bases; junction bases not matched to a gene: 15. The chain's CDR3 is CASSSKPNWTGGSQPQHF. CDR3 sequence (DNA): TGTGCCAGCAGTTCCAAGCCGAACTGGACAGGGGGAAGTCAGCCCCAGCATTTT.

The gene calls are TRBV30 and TRBJ2-7; D possibly matches TRBD1 or TRBD2 (5 bases each). The length of the CDR3 is 13 residues. CDR1 and CDR2 (germline): GTSNPN, SVGIG (reference sequence). V lost 3 bases and J 0 bases, leaving 9 bases between the germline ends. As DNA, the CDR3 is TGTGCCTGGAGCCCAGGGAGCTCCTACGAGCAGTACTTC. The encoded protein is CAWSPGSSYEQYF.

This chain joins TRBV18 and TRBJ1-2, with 8 positions matching TRBD1. Germline V gene sequence: CDR1 KGHSH, CDR2 LQKENI. This CDR3 is 17 amino acids long. J lost 7 bases, V lost 3 bases, and 16 bases had no gene match. The CDR3 DNA sequence: TGTGCCAGCTCACCTTGGGGGACAGGCCGGGCGGTAGGTGGCTACACCTTC. Translating it yields CASSPWGTGRAVGGYTF.

The J gene is TRBJ2-3, the V gene TRBV5-6; TRBD1 aligns across 7 bases. The CDR3 totals 15 residues. Trimming removed 6 bases from V and 2 bases from J; junction bases left unmatched: 9. Germline-derived CDR1 and CDR2 are SGHDT and YYEEEE. The DNA of the CDR3 is TGTGCCAGCACCGAAGCAGGGGGAATCACAGATACGCAGTATTTT. Amino acids: CASTEAGGITDTQYF.

The CDR3 region has the DNA TGTGCCAGCAGCCAATTAGGAGGGGGGGCGAATGATGGCTACACCTTC. Translating it yields CASSQLGGGANDGYTF. The chain combines TRBV3-1 (or the pseudogene TRBV3-2) with TRBJ1-2; perhaps TRBD1 as D (6 bases). Trimming took off 2 bases at V and 6 bases at J, with 19 bases between the two ends. This CDR3 comprises 16 residues. Germline V gives CDR1 LGHDT, CDR2 YNNKEL (reference sequence).

The CDR3 loop reads CASSERGKNGYTF. CDR3 nucleotides: TGTGCCAGCAGTGAAAGGGGGAAGAATGGCTACACCTTC. The rearrangement uses TRBV6-1 and TRBJ1-2; perhaps TRBD1 as D (6 bases). V lost 2 bases and J lost 6, with 10 bases in between. Germline CDR1 reads MNHNS; CDR2 reads SASEGT. CDR3 size: 13 residues.

The chain joins TRBV25-1 to TRBJ2-7; D gene uncertain. Trimming took 2 bases from V and 1 from J, leaving 12 bases between them. The CDR3 length is 15 residues. Per germline, CDR1 MGHDK and CDR2 SYGVNS. The CDR3 bases are TGTGCCAGCAGTGAACAAGGGATTCTTTCCTACGAGCAGTACTTC. Encoded protein: CASSEQGILSYEQYF.

A single count supports this clone. This chain joins TRBV9 and TRBJ2-7; no clear D gene. This CDR3 region has 14 residues. From germline, CDR1 is SGDLS and CDR2 YYNGEE. With 0 bases removed from V and 1 base from J, the gap between germline ends came to 8 bases. The CDR3 nucleotides read TGTGCCAGCAGCGTAGACGGCTATTCCTACGAGCAGTACTTC. It codes for CASSVDGYSYEQYF.

J is TRBJ1-5 and V is TRBV28; possible D gene TRBD1, 6 bases. The CDR3 runs to 14 residues. Per germline, CDR1 MDHEN and CDR2 SYDVKM. V lost 4 bases, J lost 6 bases, and 13 bases lay in between. The CDR3 nucleotides read TGTGCCAGCAGTTCCACAGGGTTCGGTCAGCCCCAGCATTTT. Its translation is CASSSTGFGQPQHF.

CDR3 amino acids: CASSPLNSGAHYNEQFF. The CDR3 nucleotides read TGTGCCAGCAGCCCTCTAAACTCGGGGGCCCACTACAATGAGCAGTTCTTC. The rearrangement uses TRBV27 and TRBJ2-1; D may be TRBD1 or TRBD2 (6 bases each). This CDR3 contains 17 residues. Per the germline V gene, CDR1 is MNHEY and CDR2 is SMNVEV (reference sequence). Deletions cut 6 bases from V and 3 bases from J, with 21 bases between.

V and J are TRBV6-2 or TRBV6-3 and TRBJ2-7; D is perhaps TRBD2 (6 bases). This CDR3 spans 15 amino acids. Trimming removed 1 base from V and 5 bases from J, with 15 bases in between. Germline assignment: CDR1 MNHEY and CDR2 SVGEGT. The CDR3 here is CASSYWRLWGDEQYF. CDR3 nucleotide sequence: TGTGCCAGCAGTTACTGGAGGCTTTGGGGGGACGAGCAGTACTTC.

The J gene is TRBJ2-7, the V gene TRBV6-2 or TRBV6-3; 7 bases are a match to TRBD1. This CDR3 contains 14 residues. CDR1 MNHEY and CDR2 SVGEGT come from the germline V gene. With V trimmed by 2 bases and J by 4 bases, 5 bases remained unmatched. This chain's CDR3 is CASSYRGRRYEQYF. The CDR3 bases are TGTGCCAGCAGTTACAGGGGGCGGAGATACGAGCAGTACTTC.

CDR3: CASSEVGGTASNQPQHF. As DNA, the CDR3 is TGTGCCAGCAGTGAAGTCGGTGGGACGGCTAGCAATCAGCCCCAGCATTTT. J is TRBJ1-5 and V is TRBV6-1; possible D gene TRBD1, 5 bases. CDR3 length equals 17 residues. The V end lost 1 base, the J end lost 0 bases, and 13 bases lay between the germline ends. Germline CDR1 reads MNHNS; CDR2 reads SASEGT.

This clone was counted once. The V gene is TRBV14, the J gene TRBJ1-2, with TRBD1 matching over 9 bases. The V gene's germline CDR1 is SGHDN and CDR2 FVKESK. The trim removed 3 bases at V and 4 bases at J, leaving 3 bases unmatched. The CDR3 contains 14 residues. The CDR3 reads CASSQMDRGYGYTF. In nucleotides, the CDR3 is TGTGCCAGCAGCCAGATGGACAGGGGCTATGGCTACACCTTC.

This chain uses TRBV4-3 with TRBJ1-1; 7 bases match TRBD1. CDR3 length: 13 amino acids. Germline V gives CDR1 LGHNA, CDR2 YSLEER. J lost 3 bases, V lost 3 bases, and 1 base had no gene match. This CDR3 is CASSQQGDTEAFF. CDR3 in DNA: TGCGCCAGCAGCCAGCAGGGGGACACTGAAGCTTTCTTT.

The chain uses TRBV29-1 and TRBJ2-1; TRBD2 matches 15 bases. Germline CDR1 is SQVTM and CDR2 is ANQGSEA. The CDR3 consists of 14 residues. V shed 3 bases, J shed 12 bases, and the junction held 6 bases outside the gene matches. The CDR3 loop is CSVEGTSGGLWQFF. The DNA of the CDR3 is TGCAGCGTTGAGGGGACTAGCGGGGGGCTCTGGCAGTTCTTC.

This chain connects TRBV18 to TRBJ2-1, with TRBD2 matching 10 bases. CDR3 length: 17 residues. Trimming took 6 bases from V and 1 from J; bases not matched to a gene: 9. In germline, CDR1 is KGHSH, CDR2 LQKENI. CDR3 region: CASSQSTSGLSYNEQFF. Here the CDR3 DNA reads TGTGCCAGCTCCCAATCGACTAGCGGGCTATCCTACAATGAGCAGTTCTTC.